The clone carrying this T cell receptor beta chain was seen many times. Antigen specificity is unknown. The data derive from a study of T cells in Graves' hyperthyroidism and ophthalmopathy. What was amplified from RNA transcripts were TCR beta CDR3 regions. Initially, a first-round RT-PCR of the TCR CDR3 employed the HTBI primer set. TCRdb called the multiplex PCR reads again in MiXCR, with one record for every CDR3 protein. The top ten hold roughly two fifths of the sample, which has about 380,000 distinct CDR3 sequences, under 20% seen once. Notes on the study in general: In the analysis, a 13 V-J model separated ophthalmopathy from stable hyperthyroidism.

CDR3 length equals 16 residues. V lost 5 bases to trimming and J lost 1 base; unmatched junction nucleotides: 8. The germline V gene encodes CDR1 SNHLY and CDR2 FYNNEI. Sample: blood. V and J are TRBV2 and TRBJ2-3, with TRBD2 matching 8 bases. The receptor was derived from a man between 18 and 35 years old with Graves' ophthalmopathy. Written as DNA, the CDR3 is TGTGCCAGCAGTTATCGGGGAGCGGGGGGCACAGATACGCAGTATTTT. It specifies CASSYRGAGGTDTQYF.